These T cell receptor beta chains were read from a single sample in a study of STAT5B mutations in CD4+ large granular lymphocyte leukemia. Only in-frame clones appear in the TCRdb table, and some are missing; sequencing was by immunoSEQ multiplex PCR. This sample has roughly 34,000 clones; 81% occur once, and the top ten carry around 4.8%. Material: CD4+ T cells from blood buffy coats. Receptors were obtained from a human donor in good health. Both conserved end residues are part of each CDR3. Fields, in order: J gene, D gene, V gene, clone size, CDR3 protein, CDR3 DNA. A D gene is named only where the DNA matches it firmly. Expanded clones are given a class, and other clones once, few, many or no size at all.

j_call: TRBJ2-2; d_call: TRBD2; v_call: TRBV28; clone_size: NA; cdr3_aa: CASSSPGGRGGGELFF; cdr3_nt: TGTGCCAGCAGTTCCCCGGGCGGGAGAGGAGGCGGGGAGCTGTTTTTT
j_call: TRBJ2-1; d_call: NA; v_call: TRBV5-4; clone_size: NA; cdr3_aa: CASSSQIMSSYNEQFF; cdr3_nt: TGTGCCAGCAGCTCACAGATCATGAGCTCCTACAATGAGCAGTTCTTC
j_call: TRBJ2-3; d_call: NA; v_call: TRBV15; clone_size: NA; cdr3_aa: CATSTGGRRGVDTQYF; cdr3_nt: TGTGCCACCAGCACCGGAGGGAGGAGGGGAGTGGATACGCAGTATTTT
j_call: TRBJ2-7; d_call: TRBD2; v_call: TRBV7-8; clone_size: NA; cdr3_aa: CASSLAWTSGEQYF; cdr3_nt: TGTGCCAGCAGCTTAGCTTGGACTAGCGGGGAGCAGTACTTC
j_call: TRBJ1-5; d_call: TRBD1; v_call: TRBV30; clone_size: NA; cdr3_aa: CAWSVGGGQPQHF; cdr3_nt: TGTGCCTGGAGTGTTGGAGGGGGCCAGCCCCAGCATTTT
j_call: TRBJ2-5; d_call: NA; v_call: TRBV14; clone_size: NA; cdr3_aa: CASSHFDGPNF; cdr3_nt: TGTGCCAGCAGCCATTTCGACGGGCCGAACTTC
j_call: TRBJ2-5; d_call: TRBD2; v_call: TRBV7-8; clone_size: NA; cdr3_aa: CASSLAQIAGPETQYF; cdr3_nt: TGTGCCAGCAGCTTAGCGCAGATAGCGGGGCCAGAGACCCAGTACTTC
j_call: TRBJ1-1; d_call: NA; v_call: TRBV27; clone_size: NA; cdr3_aa: CASSPDAVPEAFF; cdr3_nt: TGTGCCAGCAGTCCTGACGCGGTCCCTGAAGCTTTCTTT
j_call: TRBJ2-7; d_call: TRBD1; v_call: TRBV6-4; clone_size: NA; cdr3_aa: CASSENTGDEQYF; cdr3_nt: TGTGCCAGCAGTGAGAACACAGGGGACGAGCAGTACTTC
j_call: TRBJ2-7; d_call: NA; v_call: TRBV2; clone_size: NA; cdr3_aa: CASSDDISYEQYF; cdr3_nt: TGTGCCAGCAGTGACGACATCTCCTACGAGCAGTACTTC
j_call: TRBJ1-2; d_call: TRBD1; v_call: TRBV7-2; clone_size: NA; cdr3_aa: CASSLTPTGGGYGYTF; cdr3_nt: TGTGCCAGCAGCTTAACGCCGACAGGGGGCGGTTATGGCTACACCTTC
j_call: TRBJ2-6; d_call: NA; v_call: TRBV2; clone_size: NA; cdr3_aa: CASRPNSSGANVLTF; cdr3_nt: TGTGCCAGCAGGCCAAACAGCTCTGGGGCCAACGTCCTGACTTTC
j_call: TRBJ1-1; d_call: NA; v_call: TRBV7-2; clone_size: once; cdr3_aa: CASSSIGGLGTEAFF; cdr3_nt: TGTGCCAGCAGCTCGATCGGAGGCCTGGGCACTGAAGCTTTCTTT
j_call: TRBJ2-7; d_call: NA; v_call: TRBV10-3; clone_size: NA; cdr3_aa: CAISEGAGPYEQYF; cdr3_nt: TGTGCCATCAGTGAAGGTGCGGGTCCCTACGAGCAGTACTTC
j_call: TRBJ2-5; d_call: NA; v_call: TRBV25-1; clone_size: NA; cdr3_aa: CASSELGGSETQYF; cdr3_nt: TGTGCCAGCAGTGAACTTGGGGGTTCCGAAACCCAGTACTTC
j_call: TRBJ1-1; d_call: NA; v_call: TRBV7-2; clone_size: few; cdr3_aa: CASSLMAEAFF; cdr3_nt: TGTGCCAGCAGCTTAATGGCTGAAGCTTTCTTT
j_call: TRBJ2-7; d_call: NA; v_call: TRBV11-2; clone_size: NA; cdr3_aa: CASSLVLSWQDETYEQYF; cdr3_nt: TGTGCCAGCAGCTTAGTTTTATCTTGGCAGGATGAGACCTACGAGCAGTACTTC
j_call: TRBJ2-3; d_call: NA; v_call: TRBV6-4; clone_size: NA; cdr3_aa: CASSKTLYADTQYF; cdr3_nt: TGTGCCAGCAGTAAGACACTATATGCAGATACGCAGTATTTT